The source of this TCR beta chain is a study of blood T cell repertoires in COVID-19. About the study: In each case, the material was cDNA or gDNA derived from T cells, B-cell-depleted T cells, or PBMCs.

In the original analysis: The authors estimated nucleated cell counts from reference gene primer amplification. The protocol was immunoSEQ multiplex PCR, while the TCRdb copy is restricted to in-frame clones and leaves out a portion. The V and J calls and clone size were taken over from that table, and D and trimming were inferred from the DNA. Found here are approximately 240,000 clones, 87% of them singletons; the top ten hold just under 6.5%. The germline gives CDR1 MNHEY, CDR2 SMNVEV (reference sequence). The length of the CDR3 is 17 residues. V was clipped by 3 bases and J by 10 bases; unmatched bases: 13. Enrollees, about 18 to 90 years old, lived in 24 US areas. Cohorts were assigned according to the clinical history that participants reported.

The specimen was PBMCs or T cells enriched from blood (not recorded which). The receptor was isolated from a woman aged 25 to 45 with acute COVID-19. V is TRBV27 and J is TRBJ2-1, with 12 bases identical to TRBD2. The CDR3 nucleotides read TGTGCCAGCAGTTTGAAGATGGCTAGCGGGGGGGTTGACGAGCAGTTCTTC. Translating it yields CASSLKMASGGVDEQFF.